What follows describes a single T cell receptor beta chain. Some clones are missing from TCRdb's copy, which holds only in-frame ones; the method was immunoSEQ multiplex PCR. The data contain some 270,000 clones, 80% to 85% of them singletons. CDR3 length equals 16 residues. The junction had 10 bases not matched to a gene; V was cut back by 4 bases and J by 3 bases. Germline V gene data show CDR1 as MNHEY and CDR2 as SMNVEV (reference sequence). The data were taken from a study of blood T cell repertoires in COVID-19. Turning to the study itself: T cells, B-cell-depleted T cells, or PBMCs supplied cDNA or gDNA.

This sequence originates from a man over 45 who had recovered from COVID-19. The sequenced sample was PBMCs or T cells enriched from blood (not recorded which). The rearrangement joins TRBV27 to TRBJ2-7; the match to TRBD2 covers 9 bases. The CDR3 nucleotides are TGTGCCAGCAGTTCCCGGGGGAGCGGGAGGCACTACGAGCAGTACTTC. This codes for CASSSRGSGRHYEQYF.